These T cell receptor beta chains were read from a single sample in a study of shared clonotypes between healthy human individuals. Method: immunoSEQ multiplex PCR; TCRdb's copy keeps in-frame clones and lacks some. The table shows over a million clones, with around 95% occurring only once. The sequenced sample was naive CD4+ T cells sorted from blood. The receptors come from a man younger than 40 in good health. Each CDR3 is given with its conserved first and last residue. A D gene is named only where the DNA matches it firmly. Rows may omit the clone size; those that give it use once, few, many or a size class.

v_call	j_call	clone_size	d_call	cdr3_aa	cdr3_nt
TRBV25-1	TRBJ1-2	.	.	CASSEYTSGFYGYTF	TGTGCCAGCAGTGAATATACCTCGGGATTCTATGGCTACACCTTC
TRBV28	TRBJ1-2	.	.	CASSFPTPPGYGYTF	TGTGCCAGCAGTTTCCCGACCCCGCCTGGCTATGGCTACACCTTC
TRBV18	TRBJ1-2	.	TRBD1	CASSRDRGYGYTF	TGTGCCAGCTCACGGGACAGGGGGTATGGCTACACCTTC
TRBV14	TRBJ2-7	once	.	CASSQEAGFPGEQYF	TGTGCCAGCAGCCAAGAAGCCGGCTTCCCGGGAGAGCAGTACTTC
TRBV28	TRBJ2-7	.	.	CANGRIHEQYF	TGTGCCAACGGAAGGATCCACGAGCAGTACTTC
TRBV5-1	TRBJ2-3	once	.	CASSHGRTDTQYF	TGCGCCAGCAGTCACGGCAGAACAGATACGCAGTATTTT
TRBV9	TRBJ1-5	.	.	CASSVEGIQPQHF	TGTGCCAGCAGCGTAGAGGGGATTCAGCCCCAGCATTTT
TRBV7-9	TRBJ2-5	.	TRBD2	CASSAIPGTSVYTFDTQYF	TGTGCCAGCAGCGCCATTCCCGGGACTAGCGTGTACACCTTTGATACCCAGTACTTC
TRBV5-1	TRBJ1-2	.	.	CASSRGPTYGYTF	TGCGCCAGCAGTCGGGGCCCCACATATGGCTACACCTTC
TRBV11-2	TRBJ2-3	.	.	CASGLIGGSTDTQYF	TGTGCCAGCGGATTGATTGGGGGCAGCACAGATACGCAGTATTTT
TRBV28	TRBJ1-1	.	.	CASKEWGLKGYWNTEAFF	TGTGCCAGCAAGGAGTGGGGCTTGAAGGGATACTGGAACACTGAAGCTTTCTTT
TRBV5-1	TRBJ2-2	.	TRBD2	CASSSSGANTGELFF	TGCGCCAGCAGCTCTAGCGGGGCGAACACCGGGGAGCTGTTTTTT
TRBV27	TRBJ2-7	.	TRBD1	CASSRTGGPYEQYF	TGTGCCAGCAGTCGGACAGGGGGCCCCTACGAGCAGTACTTC
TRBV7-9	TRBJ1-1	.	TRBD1	CASSSDRRPNMNTEAFF	TGTGCCAGCAGCTCGGACAGGCGCCCAAACATGAACACTGAAGCTTTCTTT
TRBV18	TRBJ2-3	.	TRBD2	CASSPLRISGTTDTQYF	TGTGCCAGCTCACCCCTACGGATTAGCGGGACCACAGATACGCAGTATTTT
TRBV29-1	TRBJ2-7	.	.	CSVGSSYEQYF	TGCAGCGTTGGCAGCTCCTACGAGCAGTACTTC
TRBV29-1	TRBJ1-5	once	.	CSVVGGGWDQPQHF	TGCAGCGTTGTTGGCGGGGGCTGGGATCAGCCCCAGCATTTT
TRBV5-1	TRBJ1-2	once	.	CASSDGLAVGYTF	TGCGCCAGCAGCGACGGGCTCGCCGTGGGCTACACCTTC
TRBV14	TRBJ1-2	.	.	CASRRGSSGYTF	TGTGCCAGCAGGCGAGGGTCGTCTGGCTACACCTTC
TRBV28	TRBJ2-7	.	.	CASSPGGASSYEQYF	TGTGCCAGCAGTCCCGGTGGGGCGAGCTCCTACGAGCAGTACTTC
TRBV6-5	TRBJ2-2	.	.	CASSRVTGELFF	TGTGCCAGCAGTAGGGTCACCGGGGAGCTGTTTTTT
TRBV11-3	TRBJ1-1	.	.	CASSLDGTSNTEAFF	TGTGCCAGCAGCTTAGACGGGACGTCGAACACTGAAGCTTTCTTT
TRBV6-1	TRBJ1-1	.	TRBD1	CATPGQGNIGNVAFF	TGTGCCACTCCAGGACAGGGGAATATTGGTAATGTCGCTTTCTTT